The present TCR beta chain was sequenced within a study of graft-versus-host responses after intestinal transplantation. For the study at large: Anti-thymocyte globulin was used for induction in all recipients, who then took tacrolimus and steroids for about three years. General study results and limits: Across patients carrying graft-donor T cell macrochimerism, allografts held high graft-versus-host to host-versus-graft clonal ratios.

The repertoire was sequenced with immunoSEQ multiplex PCR; TCRdb's copy has only in-frame clones and lacks some. This table has 75,000 to 100,000 clones, about four fifths appearing once. Turning to this clone: What it binds is unknown.

The junction had 2 bases not matched to a gene; V was cut back by 4 bases and J by 0 bases. CDR1 and CDR2 (germline): MNHEY, SVGAGI. CDR3 length equals 15 residues. This TCR derives from a human donor who received an intestinal transplant. This rearrangement joins TRBV6-5 to TRBJ1-1; 10 bases agree with TRBD1. Source: unstimulated CD8+ T cells sorted from spleen or lymph node cells, taken before intestinal transplant. CDR3 DNA: TGTGCCAGCAGTTCGACAGGGGGCCTGAACACTGAAGCTTTCTTT. This codes for CASSSTGGLNTEAFF.